Below, 4 T cell receptor beta chains from the same sample are listed, as sequenced in a study of PD-L1 blockade in urothelial cancer. Sequencing used immunoSEQ multiplex PCR; TCRdb keeps in-frame clones, though not all of them. Of about 72,000 clones listed, roughly 86% are singletons. Documented time point: pretreatment peripheral blood. This specimen consisted of PBMCs, obtained around atezolizumab (anti-PD-L1) treatment. All receptors derive from a man between 60 and 75 years old with urothelial cancer.

The chain is built from TRBV28 and TRBJ2-7, with D hard to call. V was cut by 6 bases and J by 4 bases, with 13 bases left in between. Germline-derived CDR1 and CDR2 are MDHEN and SYDVKM. The CDR3 contains 13 residues. CDR3 coding DNA: TGTGCCAGCAGCCTACCTAGGTTGTACGAGCAGTACTTC. Translating it yields CASSLPRLYEQYF.

In the case of this clone: The junction departs from the called germline gene at one end, perhaps through a read error. The chain recombines TRBV7-7 with TRBJ2-2; TRBD1 agrees at 8 bases. The length of the CDR3 is 17 residues. Germline CDR1 reads SSHAT; CDR2 reads FNYEAQ (reference sequence). CDR3 region: CASSPTPQGARAGELFF. CDR3 in DNA: TGTGCTAGCAGCCCTACCCCCCAGGGGGCGCGGGCCGGGGAGCTGTTTTTT.

The chain carries TRBV5-4 and TRBJ1-2; unclear D gene. The V gene lost 4 bases and the J gene lost 4 bases, with 11 bases spanning the gap. This CDR3 has 13 amino acids. Looked up from germline, CDR1 is SGHNT and CDR2 is YYREEE (reference sequence). The CDR3 is CASSHPDSYGYTF. The CDR3 coding sequence is TGTGCCAGCAGCCACCCGGACTCCTATGGCTACACCTTC.

The J gene is TRBJ1-4, the V gene TRBV10-3, with 7 bases matching TRBD1. V lost 4 bases and J lost 6; bases outside the gene matches: 5. The CDR3 is made up of 14 amino acids. Germline lookup yields CDR1 ENHRY and CDR2 SYGVKD. The CDR3 loop reads CAISAGQRDEKLFF. CDR3 nucleotide sequence: TGTGCCATCAGTGCGGGACAGCGCGATGAAAAACTGTTTTTT.